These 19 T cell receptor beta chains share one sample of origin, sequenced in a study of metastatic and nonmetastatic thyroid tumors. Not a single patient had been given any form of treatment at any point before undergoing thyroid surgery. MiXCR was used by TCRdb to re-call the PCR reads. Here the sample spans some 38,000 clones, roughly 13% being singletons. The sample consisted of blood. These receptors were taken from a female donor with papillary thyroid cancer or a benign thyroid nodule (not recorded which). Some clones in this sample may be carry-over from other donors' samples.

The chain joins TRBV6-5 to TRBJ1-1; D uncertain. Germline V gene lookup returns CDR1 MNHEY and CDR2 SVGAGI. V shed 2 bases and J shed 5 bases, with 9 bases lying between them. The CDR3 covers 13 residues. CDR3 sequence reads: CASSYEGTTEAFF. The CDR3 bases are TGTGCCAGCAGTTACGAGGGTACAACTGAAGCTTTCTTT.

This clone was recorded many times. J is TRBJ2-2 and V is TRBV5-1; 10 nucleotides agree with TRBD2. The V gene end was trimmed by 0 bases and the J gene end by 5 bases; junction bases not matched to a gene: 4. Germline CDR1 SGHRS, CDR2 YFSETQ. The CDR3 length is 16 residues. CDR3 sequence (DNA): TGCGCCAGCAGCTTGGCACCTAGCGGGAGTACCGGGGAGCTGTTTTTT. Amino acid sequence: CASSLAPSGSTGELFF.

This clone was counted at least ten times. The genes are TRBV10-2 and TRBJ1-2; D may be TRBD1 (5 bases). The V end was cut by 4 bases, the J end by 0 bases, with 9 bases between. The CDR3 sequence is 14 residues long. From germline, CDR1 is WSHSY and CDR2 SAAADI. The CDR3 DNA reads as TGCGCCAGCAGTGGGGGCACTACTAACTATGGCTACACCTTC. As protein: CASSGGTTNYGYTF.

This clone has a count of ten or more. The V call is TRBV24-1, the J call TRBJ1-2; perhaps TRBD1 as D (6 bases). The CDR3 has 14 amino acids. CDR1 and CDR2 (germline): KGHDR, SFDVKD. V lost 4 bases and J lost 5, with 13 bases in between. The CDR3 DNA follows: TGTGCCACCAGTGACCAAACAGGGTTGTATGGCTACACCTTC. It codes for CATSDQTGLYGYTF.

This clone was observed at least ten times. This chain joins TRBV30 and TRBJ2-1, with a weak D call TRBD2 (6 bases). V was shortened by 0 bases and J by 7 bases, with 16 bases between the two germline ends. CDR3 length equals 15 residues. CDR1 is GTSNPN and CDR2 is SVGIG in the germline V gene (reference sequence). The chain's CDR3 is CAWSVSLAGENEQFF. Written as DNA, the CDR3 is TGTGCCTGGAGTGTCTCACTAGCTGGGGAGAATGAGCAGTTCTTC.

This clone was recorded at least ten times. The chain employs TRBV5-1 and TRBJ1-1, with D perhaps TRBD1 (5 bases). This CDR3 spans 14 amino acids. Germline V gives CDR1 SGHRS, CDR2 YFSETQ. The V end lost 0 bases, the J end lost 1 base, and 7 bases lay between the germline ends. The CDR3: CASSLGQRNTEAFF. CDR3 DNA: TGCGCCAGCAGCTTGGGACAGAGGAACACTGAAGCTTTCTTT.

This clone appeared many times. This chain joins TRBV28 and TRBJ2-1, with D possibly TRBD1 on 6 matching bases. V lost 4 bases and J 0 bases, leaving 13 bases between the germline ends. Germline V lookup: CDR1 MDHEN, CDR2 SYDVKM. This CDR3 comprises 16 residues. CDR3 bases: TGTGCCAGCAGTTCCCCGGGACATAGCTCCTACAATGAGCAGTTCTTC. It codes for CASSSPGHSSYNEQFF.

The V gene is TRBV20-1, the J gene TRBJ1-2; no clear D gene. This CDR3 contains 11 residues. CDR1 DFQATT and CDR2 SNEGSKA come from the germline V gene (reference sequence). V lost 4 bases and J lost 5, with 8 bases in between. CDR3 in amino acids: CSATEGYGYTF. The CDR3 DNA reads TGCAGTGCTACCGAAGGGTATGGCTACACCTTC.

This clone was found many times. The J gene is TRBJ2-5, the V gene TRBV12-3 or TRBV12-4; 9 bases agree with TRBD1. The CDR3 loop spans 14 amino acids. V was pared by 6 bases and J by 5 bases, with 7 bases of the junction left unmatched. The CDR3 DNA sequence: TGTGCCAGCAGCCAGACAGGGGGTGGGGAGACCCAGTACTTC. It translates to CASSQTGGGETQYF.

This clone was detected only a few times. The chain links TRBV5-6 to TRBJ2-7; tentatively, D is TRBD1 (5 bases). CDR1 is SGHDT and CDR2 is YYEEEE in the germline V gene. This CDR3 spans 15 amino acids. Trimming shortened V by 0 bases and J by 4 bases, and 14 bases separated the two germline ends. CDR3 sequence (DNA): TGTGCCAGCAGCTTGGGGGGCATTGGGTCATACGAGCAGTACTTC. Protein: CASSLGGIGSYEQYF.

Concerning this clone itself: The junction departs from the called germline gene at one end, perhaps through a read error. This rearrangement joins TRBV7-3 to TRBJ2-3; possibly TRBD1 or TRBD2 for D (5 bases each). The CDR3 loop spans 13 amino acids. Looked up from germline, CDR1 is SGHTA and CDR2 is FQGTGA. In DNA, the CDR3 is TGTGCCAGCAGTTTATCGGGGCCAGATACGCTGTATTTT. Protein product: CASSLSGPDTLYF.

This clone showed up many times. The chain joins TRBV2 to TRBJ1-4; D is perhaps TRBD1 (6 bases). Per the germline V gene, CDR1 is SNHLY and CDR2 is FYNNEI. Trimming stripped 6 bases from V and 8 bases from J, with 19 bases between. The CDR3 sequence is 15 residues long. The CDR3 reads CASSALQGGIEKLFF. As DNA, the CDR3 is TGTGCCAGCAGCGCATTACAGGGAGGGATCGAAAAACTGTTTTTT.

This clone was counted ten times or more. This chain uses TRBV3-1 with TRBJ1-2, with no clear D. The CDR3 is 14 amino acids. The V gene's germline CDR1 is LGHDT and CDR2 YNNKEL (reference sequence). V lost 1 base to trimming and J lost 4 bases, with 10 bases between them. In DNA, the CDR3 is TGTGCCAGCAGCCAAGGTACGAGTCTCTATGGCTACACCTTC. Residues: CASSQGTSLYGYTF.

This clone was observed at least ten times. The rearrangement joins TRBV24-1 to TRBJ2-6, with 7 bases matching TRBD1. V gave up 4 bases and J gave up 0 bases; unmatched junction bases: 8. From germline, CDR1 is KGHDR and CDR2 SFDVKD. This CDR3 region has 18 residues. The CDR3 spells CATSDPTGANSGANVLTF. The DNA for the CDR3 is TGTGCCACCAGTGACCCAACAGGGGCCAACTCTGGGGCCAACGTCCTGACTTTC.

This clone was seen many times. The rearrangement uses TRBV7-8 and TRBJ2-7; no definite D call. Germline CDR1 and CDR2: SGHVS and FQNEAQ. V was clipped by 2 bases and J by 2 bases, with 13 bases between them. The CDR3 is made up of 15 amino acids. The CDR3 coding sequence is TGTGCCAGCAGCTTAATAGGGCGCTCGGCCTACGAGCAGTACTTC. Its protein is CASSLIGRSAYEQYF.

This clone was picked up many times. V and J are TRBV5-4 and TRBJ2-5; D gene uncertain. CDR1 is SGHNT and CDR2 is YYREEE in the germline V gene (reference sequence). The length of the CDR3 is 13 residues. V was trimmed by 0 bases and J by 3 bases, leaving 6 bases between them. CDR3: CASSLVIEETQYF. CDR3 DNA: TGTGCCAGCAGCTTGGTGATAGAAGAGACCCAGTACTTC. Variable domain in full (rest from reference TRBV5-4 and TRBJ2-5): ETGVTQSPTHLIKTRGQQVTLRCSSQSGHNTVSWYQQALGQGPQFIFQYYREEENGRGNFPPRFSGLQFPNYSSELNVNALELDDSALYLCASSLVIEETQYFGPGTRLLVL.

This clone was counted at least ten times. Written as DNA, the CDR3 is TGCGCCAGCAGCCCGCAGAAGTCCCTCACCCACGAGCAGTACTTC. Amino acids: CASSPQKSLTHEQYF. The rearrangement links TRBV5-1 to TRBJ2-7, with no clear D. Germline assignment: CDR1 SGHRS and CDR2 YFSETQ. Trimming pared 4 bases from V and 5 bases from J, leaving 19 bases between. The CDR3 totals 15 residues.

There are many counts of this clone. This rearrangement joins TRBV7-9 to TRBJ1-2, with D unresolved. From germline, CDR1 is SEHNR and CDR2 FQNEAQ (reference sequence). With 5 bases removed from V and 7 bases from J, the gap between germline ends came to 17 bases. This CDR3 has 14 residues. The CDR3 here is CASSPTLMGSGYTF. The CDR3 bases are TGTGCCAGCAGCCCCACCTTAATGGGGAGTGGCTACACCTTC.

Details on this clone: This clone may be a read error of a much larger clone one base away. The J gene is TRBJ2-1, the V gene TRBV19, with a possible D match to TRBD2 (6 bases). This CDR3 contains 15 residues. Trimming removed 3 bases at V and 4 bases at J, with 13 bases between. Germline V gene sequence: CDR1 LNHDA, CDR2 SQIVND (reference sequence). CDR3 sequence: CASSIPQAGYNEQFF. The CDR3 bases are TGTGCCAGTAGTATCCCTCAGGCGGGGTACAATGAGCAGTTCTTC.